Below are 29 T cell receptor beta chains sequenced from a single sample in a study of blood T cell repertoires in COVID-19. Profiled with immunoSEQ multiplex PCR; TCRdb holds only in-frame clones, not every one. The table includes 130,000 or so clones, 85% to 90% detected once. The sample comprised peripheral blood. These TCRs come from a man aged 45-65 years with acute or convalescent COVID-19.

The chain has TRBV6-1 and TRBJ2-1, with 12 bases matching TRBD2. The trim removed 3 bases at V and 6 bases at J, leaving 6 bases unmatched. This CDR3 is built from 16 residues. Germline CDR1 is MNHNS and CDR2 is SASEGT. CDR3 coding DNA: TGTGCCAGCAGTGACCGCGGACTAGCGGGGACCAATGAGCAGTTCTTC. Translated: CASSDRGLAGTNEQFF.

This chain's CDR3 is CASSLTGQAWNEQYF. The CDR3 nucleotides are TGTGCCAGCAGCCTAACGGGACAGGCATGGAACGAGCAGTACTTC. This chain uses TRBV5-5 with TRBJ2-7; 8 positions match TRBD1. This CDR3 is built from 15 residues. The V and J ends lost 4 bases and 5 bases, in that order; junction bases with no gene match: 11. CDR1 SGHKS and CDR2 YYEKEE come from the germline V gene (reference sequence).

Notes on this clone: Other DNA sequences from this sample encode an identical CDR3 as well. V and J are TRBV5-1 and TRBJ2-1; 7 bases are a match to TRBD2. The CDR3 runs 14 residues. The V segment lost 0 bases and the J segment 6 bases; nucleotides outside the gene matches: 3. Germline CDR1 and CDR2: SGHRS and YFSETQ. The CDR3 protein is CASSLAPGGNEQFF. Here the CDR3 DNA reads TGCGCCAGCAGCTTGGCGCCGGGAGGCAATGAGCAGTTCTTC.

The chain has TRBV6-5 and TRBJ1-1; TRBD1 might be the D (5 bases). The CDR3 contains 13 residues. Per germline, CDR1 MNHEY and CDR2 SVGAGI. V dropped 7 bases and J dropped 5 bases, with 14 bases sitting between them. As DNA, the CDR3 is TGTGCCAGCATTATGAGGGGAGGGACTGAAGCTTTCTTT. Translated, it gives CASIMRGGTEAFF.

The J gene is TRBJ1-2, the V gene TRBV5-1; D call uncertain. CDR3 length equals 13 residues. Per germline, CDR1 SGHRS and CDR2 YFSETQ. V lost 3 bases and J lost 7, with 13 bases in between. CDR3 DNA: TGCGCCAGCAGCTACGGACGGGAGCCTGGCTACACCTTC. The encoded protein is CASSYGREPGYTF.

The genes are TRBV6-2 or TRBV6-3 and TRBJ1-5; 7 bases line up with TRBD1. Germline-derived CDR1 and CDR2 are MNHEY and SVGEGT. With V trimmed by 0 bases and J by 6 bases, 5 bases remained unmatched. This CDR3 spans 15 amino acids. Here the CDR3 reads CASSYSTGMGQPQHF. In DNA form, the CDR3 reads TGTGCCAGCAGTTACTCGACAGGGATGGGTCAGCCCCAGCATTTT.

This chain links TRBV7-9 with TRBJ2-1, with 7 bases identical to TRBD1. V shed 5 bases and J 6 bases; nucleotides not matched to a gene: 10. Germline CDR1 reads SEHNR; CDR2 reads FQNEAQ (reference sequence). The CDR3 consists of 15 residues. The CDR3 here is CASSPVGQGVNEQFF. CDR3 DNA sequence: TGTGCCAGCAGCCCGGTCGGGCAGGGGGTCAATGAGCAGTTCTTC.

This chain links TRBV11-3 with TRBJ1-1, with D perhaps matching TRBD1 (6 bases). CDR3 length: 16 amino acids. V shed 5 bases and J shed 1 base, with 17 bases lying between them. Germline V gives CDR1 SGHNT, CDR2 YENEEA. Here the CDR3 DNA reads TGTGCCAGCAGCCGTAGGACAGATGGGGAGAACACTGAAGCTTTCTTT. This encodes CASSRRTDGENTEAFF.

The V call is TRBV6-5, the J call TRBJ2-1; 12 bases are shared with TRBD2. Germline V gene data show CDR1 as MNHEY and CDR2 as SVGAGI. Trimming took 6 bases from V and 6 from J; bases not matched to a gene: 3. CDR3 length equals 14 residues. CDR3 nucleotide sequence: TGTGCCAGCAGGCTAGCGGGAGGGCCCAATGAGCAGTTCTTC. It encodes CASRLAGGPNEQFF.

The chain joins TRBV27 to TRBJ1-5; D possibly corresponds to TRBD1 (6 bases). V lost 5 bases, J lost 3 bases, and 11 bases lay in between. Germline V gene sequence: CDR1 MNHEY, CDR2 SMNVEV (reference sequence). The CDR3 extends over 14 amino acids. The CDR3 loop reads CASSHRDNNQPQHF. The CDR3 nucleotides read TGTGCCAGCAGTCACCGGGACAACAATCAGCCCCAGCATTTT.

The chain joins TRBV6-5 to TRBJ1-5; possible D gene TRBD1, 6 bases. Germline CDR1 MNHEY, CDR2 SVGAGI. The V and J ends lost 7 bases and 4 bases respectively, with 14 bases between them. CDR3 length: 14 residues. This CDR3 reads CASMEQGRNQPQHF. The CDR3 DNA reads TGTGCCAGCATGGAACAGGGAAGGAATCAGCCCCAGCATTTT.

V usage is TRBV19 and J usage is TRBJ1-1; D perhaps matches TRBD1 (5 bases). The V and J ends lost 2 bases and 5 bases respectively, with 21 bases between them. The CDR3 is 17 amino acids. CDR1 and CDR2 (germline): LNHDA, SQIVND (reference sequence). The CDR3 nucleotides are TGTGCCAGTAGTATACGGGGGTCAGCCTCCGCGCGGACTGAAGCTTTCTTT. Encoded protein: CASSIRGSASARTEAFF.

The chain uses TRBV5-1 and TRBJ2-1; possibly TRBD2 for D (6 bases). V lost 0 bases to trimming and J lost 5 bases, with 15 bases between them. The germline CDR1 and CDR2 sequences are SGHRS and YFSETQ. This CDR3 region has 16 residues. The CDR3 bases are TGCGCCAGCAGCTTGGGCTGGCGGGGAGGAGACAATGAGCAGTTCTTC. The encoded protein is CASSLGWRGGDNEQFF.

The chain is built from TRBV7-2 and TRBJ2-1, with TRBD2 identical over 10 bases. Germline trimming cut 5 bases from V and 6 bases from J; bases unmatched to any gene: 10. From germline, CDR1 is SGHTA and CDR2 FQGNSA. The CDR3 extends over 16 amino acids. CDR3 loop: CASSPGGTSATNEQFF. The CDR3 region has the DNA TGTGCCAGCAGCCCAGGGGGGACTAGCGCCACCAATGAGCAGTTCTTC.

This clone came up once. The V gene is TRBV30, the J gene TRBJ2-7; a possible D gene is TRBD2 (5 bases). Looked up from germline, CDR1 is GTSNPN and CDR2 is SVGIG (reference sequence). The CDR3 totals 12 residues. V lost 3 bases and J lost 4, with 10 bases in between. DNA for the CDR3: TGTGCCTGGAGCGCGGGCCAGTACGAGCAGTACTTC. It codes for CAWSAGQYEQYF.

This clone has a single count. The CDR3 DNA reads TGTGCCAGCTCACCGGGACTAGAGTACGAGCAGTACTTC. Its protein is CASSPGLEYEQYF. This chain connects TRBV18 to TRBJ2-7, with 8 bases fitting TRBD2. Germline V gene data show CDR1 as KGHSH and CDR2 as LQKENI. The CDR3 consists of 13 residues. Unmatched junction bases numbered 2, after V lost 3 bases and J lost 4 bases.

The chain joins TRBV4-1 to TRBJ2-3, with TRBD2 matching 7 bases. There are 17 residues in the CDR3. V lost 0 bases to trimming and J lost 6 bases; unmatched junction nucleotides: 12. Per germline, CDR1 MGHRA and CDR2 YSYEKL. The CDR3 coding sequence is TGCGCCAGCAGCCAAGATTTTTCGGGAGGTGCTGCCGATACGCAGTATTTT. Translating it yields CASSQDFSGGAADTQYF.

The chain recombines TRBV5-1 with TRBJ1-1; D remains unclear. The ends were cut back, 3 bases at V and 2 bases at J, with 11 bases in the middle. Germline CDR1 SGHRS, CDR2 YFSETQ. The CDR3 is 14 amino acids. CDR3 nucleotide sequence: TGCGCCAGCAGCTCCCGGACTGTTAACACTGAAGCTTTCTTT. This gives the protein CASSSRTVNTEAFF.

This chain links TRBV6-5 with TRBJ2-7; D is possibly TRBD2 (6 bases). V dropped 2 bases and J dropped 0 bases, with 14 bases sitting between them. The CDR3 has 16 amino acids. CDR1 is MNHEY, CDR2 SVGAGI, per germline. CDR3 nucleotide sequence: TGTGCCAGCAGTTACCACTCGGGACTTCCCTCCTACGAGCAGTACTTC. This codes for CASSYHSGLPSYEQYF.

For the CDR3, the DNA is TGTGCCAGCAGAGTCGGTGCGAACACCGGGGAGCTGTTTTTT. Translation: CASRVGANTGELFF. The rearrangement joins TRBV6-4 to TRBJ2-2; D ambiguous. The V and J ends lost 6 bases and 0 bases respectively, with 8 bases between them. The CDR3 extends over 14 amino acids. CDR1 is MRHNA, CDR2 SNTAGT, per germline.

The V and J genes are TRBV5-1 and TRBJ2-2; 9 bases map to TRBD1. The germline V gene encodes CDR1 SGHRS and CDR2 YFSETQ. The CDR3 runs 16 residues. V was clipped by 4 bases and J by 4 bases; unmatched bases: 8. CDR3 coding DNA: TGCGCCAGCAGCCATCCGGGACAGGGTGCCACCGGGGAGCTGTTTTTT. Its protein is CASSHPGQGATGELFF.

The V and J genes are TRBV12-5 and TRBJ1-1; TRBD1 matches 7 bases. This CDR3 has 13 residues. The V gene's germline CDR1 is LGHNT and CDR2 FRNRAP. V trimming: 7 bases; J trimming: 1 base; junction bases outside the gene matches: 3. CDR3 in DNA: TGTGCTAGTGTGGCAGGGGGGAACACTGAAGCTTTCTTT. It specifies CASVAGGNTEAFF. Looking up the rest from reference TRBV12-5 and TRBJ1-1 gives the full variable domain: DARVTQTPRHKVTEMGQEVTMRCQPILGHNTVFWYRQTMMQGLELLAYFRNRAPLDDSGMPKDRFSAEMPDATLATLKIQPSEPRDSAVYFCASVAGGNTEAFFGQGTRLTVV.

The genes are TRBV7-8 and TRBJ1-4, with 11 positions matching TRBD1. The V gene's germline CDR1 is SGHVS and CDR2 FQNEAQ. The CDR3 length is 16 residues. With V trimmed by 1 base and J by 5 bases, 3 bases remained unmatched. CDR3 DNA sequence: TGTGCCAGCAGCTTAGGGACAGGGGGCGGAAATGAAAAACTGTTTTTT. This gives the protein CASSLGTGGGNEKLFF.

V gene TRBV6-8 combines with J gene TRBJ2-1; 7 nucleotides line up with TRBD2. With 7 bases clipped from V and 8 bases from J, the junction kept 23 bases outside the gene matches. Per the germline V gene, CDR1 is MNHGY and CDR2 is SAAAGT. The CDR3 length is 18 residues. CDR3 sequence: CASNTGLAGDTAWDEQFF. In DNA, the CDR3 is TGTGCCAGCAACACCGGATTGGCGGGAGATACGGCGTGGGATGAGCAGTTCTTC.

CDR3 sequence: CASSPGQVYGYTF. CDR3 DNA: TGTGCCAGCAGTCCGGGACAGGTCTATGGCTACACCTTC. The chain combines TRBV12-3 or TRBV12-4 with TRBJ1-2, with 8 bases that match TRBD1. The CDR3 is 13 residues long. Trimming cost V 5 bases and J 4 bases; bases outside gene matches: 3.

This sequence joins TRBV3-1 (or the pseudogene TRBV3-2) and TRBJ2-7, with D possibly TRBD1 on 5 matching bases. This CDR3 comprises 12 residues. The V and J ends lost 5 bases and 2 bases respectively, with 7 bases between them. CDR1 and CDR2 (germline): LGHDT, YNNKEL (reference sequence). The CDR3 nucleotides are TGTGCCAGCAGCGAGACAGCCTACGAGCAGTACTTC. Translating it yields CASSETAYEQYF.

This chain uses TRBV4-1 with TRBJ2-5, with 7 bases aligning to TRBD2. The length of the CDR3 is 16 residues. V was pared by 0 bases and J by 5 bases, with 9 bases of the junction left unmatched. CDR1 and CDR2 from the germline V gene are MGHRA and YSYEKL. The CDR3 reads CASSQESGKGYETQYF. Here the CDR3 DNA reads TGCGCCAGCAGCCAAGAGAGCGGGAAGGGATATGAGACCCAGTACTTC.

About this clone itself: Other DNA sequences of this sample code for an identical CDR3. The J gene is TRBJ1-2, the V gene TRBV11-2; 10 nucleotides line up with TRBD1. Germline V gene sequence: CDR1 SGHAT, CDR2 FQNNGV. The CDR3 has 14 residues. Trimming took 5 bases from V and 2 from J; bases not matched to a gene: 2. CDR3 loop: CASSLGQGNYGYTF. As DNA, the CDR3 is TGTGCCAGCAGCCTGGGACAGGGGAACTATGGCTACACCTTC.

The chain couples TRBV19 to TRBJ1-2, with TRBD1 matching 11 bases. There are 14 residues in the CDR3. J was trimmed by 4 bases and V by 9 bases; bases with no gene match: 7. Germline CDR1 reads LNHDA; CDR2 reads SQIVND (reference sequence). CDR3 DNA sequence: TGTGCCAGCGGGACAGGGGGGGGATTCTATGGCTACACCTTC. Protein sequence: CASGTGGGFYGYTF. Full variable domain (outside the CDR3, taken from reference TRBV19 and TRBJ1-2): DGGITQSPKYLFRKEGQNVTLSCEQNLNHDAMYWYRQDPGQGLRLIYYSQIVNDFQKGDIAEGYSVSREKKESFPLTVTSAQKNPTAFYLCASGTGGGFYGYTFGSGTRLTVV.